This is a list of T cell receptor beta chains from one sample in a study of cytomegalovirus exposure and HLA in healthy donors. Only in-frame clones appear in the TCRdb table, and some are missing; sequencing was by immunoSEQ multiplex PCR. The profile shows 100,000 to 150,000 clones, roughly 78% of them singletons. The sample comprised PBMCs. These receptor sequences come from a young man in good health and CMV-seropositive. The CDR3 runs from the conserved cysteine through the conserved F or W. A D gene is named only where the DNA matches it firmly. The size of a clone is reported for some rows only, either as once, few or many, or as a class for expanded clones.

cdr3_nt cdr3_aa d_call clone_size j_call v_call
TGTGCCAGCGTGTGGGGGCCCCGGGAGACCCAGTACTTC CASVWGPRETQYF . . TRBJ2-5 TRBV2
TGTGCCAGCAGCTTAGACCAGGGGGCAGGTTCACCCCTCCACTTT CASSLDQGAGSPLHF TRBD1 once TRBJ1-6 TRBV13
TGTGCCATCAGTGGCGGCGGGGCAGATACCGGGGAGCTGTTTTTT CAISGGGADTGELFF . . TRBJ2-2 TRBV10-3
TGTGCCAGCAGCTTGGCTCATGCGGACACTGAAGCTTTCTTT CASSLAHADTEAFF . . TRBJ1-1 TRBV5-5
TGTGCCAGTAGTGCACCGGGACAGGGGAAGGTCGAGCAGTACTTC CASSAPGQGKVEQYF TRBD1 . TRBJ2-7 TRBV19
TGCAGCGTTGTACGAGGGAACACTGAAGCTTTCTTT CSVVRGNTEAFF . . TRBJ1-1 TRBV29-1
TGCAGCGTTACCTTTGGGGGCGCTAGGGGCGAGCAGTACTTC CSVTFGGARGEQYF . . TRBJ2-7 TRBV29-1
TGCGCCAGCGCGACAGAGGGGGCGCTGATTTCTGAAGCTTTCTTT CASATEGALISEAFF TRBD1 . TRBJ1-1 TRBV5-1
TGTGCCACCGCGGGACAGGCGGACGATGGCTACACCTTC CATAGQADDGYTF TRBD1 . TRBJ1-2 TRBV27
TGTGCCAGCTCACCTACCCCGGGACAGGGACCCAATAGCAATCAGCCCCAGCATTTT CASSPTPGQGPNSNQPQHF TRBD1 few TRBJ1-5 TRBV18
TGTGCCAGCAGCCCGGACAAAGTAGTCGGCACTGAAGCTTTCTTT CASSPDKVVGTEAFF . . TRBJ1-1 TRBV5-5
TGTGCCAGCAGCTTAGGAGGCTCTGGTACTAACTATGGCTACACCTTC CASSLGGSGTNYGYTF . . TRBJ1-2 TRBV7-2
TGTGCCAGCAGTGAAACAGGGTGGGGCACCGGGGAGCTGTTTTTT CASSETGWGTGELFF . . TRBJ2-2 TRBV2
TGCAGCGTTGAAGCTACTGGAGGCGGGGGCACCTACGAGCAGTACTTC CSVEATGGGGTYEQYF . . TRBJ2-7 TRBV29-1
TGTGCCAGCAGCTTAGGGACAGGTGCCTACGAGCAGTACTTC CASSLGTGAYEQYF TRBD1 . TRBJ2-7 TRBV11-2
TGTGCCAGCAGTCTAAGGGACAGGGGAAACACTGAAGCTTTCTTT CASSLRDRGNTEAFF TRBD1 once TRBJ1-1 TRBV2
TGTGCCAGCAGCGTAGTGGGGACAGGCATCTATGGCTACACCTTC CASSVVGTGIYGYTF TRBD1 . TRBJ1-2 TRBV9
TGTGCCAGCAGCTTATCACAGAACACTGAAGCTTTCTTT CASSLSQNTEAFF . . TRBJ1-1 TRBV7-2
TGCGCCAGCAGCCCGGTCGCGGGTCCACGGGAGCAGTACTTC CASSPVAGPREQYF . few TRBJ2-7 TRBV4-1
TGTGCCAGCAGTAGTCGGACAGGGAACTATGGCTACACCTTC CASSSRTGNYGYTF TRBD1 . TRBJ1-2 TRBV6-5
TGTGCCAGCACACGACAACCCACCGGGACACAAAGCGGCTACACCATATATTTT CASTRQPTGTQSGYTIYF . . TRBJ1-3 TRBV28
TGTGCCAGCAGTGAACTACGACAGGGAACTGAAGCTTTCTTT CASSELRQGTEAFF TRBD1 few TRBJ1-1 TRBV2
TGTGCCAGCAGCGTAGGAGGGAGAGATTCACCCCTCCACTTT CASSVGGRDSPLHF . . TRBJ1-6 TRBV9
TGTGCCATCCGGGACATCACCAAAAACATTCAGTACTTC CAIRDITKNIQYF . . TRBJ2-4 TRBV10-3
TGCGCCAGCAGCTCCCCGGGGCCGGACAGGGAGTCCCACTCCTACAATGAGCAGTTCTTC CASSSPGPDRESHSYNEQFF TRBD1 . TRBJ2-1 TRBV5-1
TGTGCCAGTAGGATTAGTACAGACCACACCATATATTTT CASRISTDHTIYF . . TRBJ1-3 TRBV19
TGTGCCAGCAGTTTTCTAGCGGGGAAAGCAGATACGCAGTATTTT CASSFLAGKADTQYF TRBD2 . TRBJ2-3 TRBV27
TGTGCCAGTAGCCGCGGACAGGGGAAGACCGGGGAGCTGTTTTTT CASSRGQGKTGELFF TRBD1 . TRBJ2-2 TRBV19